This TCR beta chain was identified in a study of blood T cell repertoires in COVID-19. Study information: Material from acute and convalescent COVID-19 was sourced from the United States, Italy and Spain.

In the original workflow: Using reference gene primer amplification, nucleated cell counts were estimated. Clones were sequenced by immunoSEQ multiplex PCR, and TCRdb holds only the in-frame ones, with some missing. The DNA was the basis for D and trimming; V, J and clone size are from that table. Counted here are about 240,000 clones, about 90% occurring once; the ten biggest clones make up less than 8%. This sequence originates from a man aged 55 to 69 with acute or convalescent COVID-19. The sequenced material came from peripheral blood.

CDR3 region: CASSVGPNTEAFF. DNA of the CDR3: TGTGCCAGCAGCGTAGGGCCGAACACTGAAGCTTTCTTT. This chain connects TRBV9 to TRBJ1-1, with D hard to call. V was clipped by 0 bases and J by 1 base, with 4 bases between them. Germline CDR1 SGDLS, CDR2 YYNGEE. The CDR3 has 13 amino acids.